What follows are 9 T cell receptor beta chains derived from one specimen sequenced in a study of breast tumors, draining lymph nodes, adjacent tissues. Samples came from axillary lymph nodes draining the breast cancer. A single record per CDR3 protein comes from TCRdb applying MiXCR to the multiplex PCR reads. This table holds about 120,000 distinct CDR3 sequences, roughly 21% found once. Sequencing input: axillary lymph node tissue. Receptors originate from a female donor with breast cancer. Some clones in this sample may be carry-over from other donors' samples.

This clonotype was recorded many times. This rearrangement joins TRBV6-6 to TRBJ2-3; TRBD2 agrees at 9 bases. With 11 bases clipped from V and 5 bases from J, the junction kept 17 bases outside the gene matches. Germline-derived CDR1 and CDR2 are MNHNY and SVGAGI (reference sequence). The CDR3 totals 16 residues. CDR3 DNA: TGTGCCGGGGGGACGCAGGGCGGGGGGGCCATAGATACGCAGTATTTT. Protein: CAGGTQGGGAIDTQYF.

This clonotype was counted once. This chain connects TRBV5-1 to TRBJ2-4; D may correspond to TRBD1 or TRBD2 (6 bases each). The V end was cut by 0 bases, the J end by 4 bases, with 17 bases between. CDR1 and CDR2 (germline): SGHRS, YFSETQ. The CDR3 is 17 residues long. CDR3 nucleotides: TGCGCCAGCAGCTTGGCCTTCGGGGGCCAGAAAAAAAACATTCAGTACTTC. Translated, it gives CASSLAFGGQKKNIQYF.

The table lists this clonotype with a few counts. One base away lies a much larger clone, so this may be a sequencing read error. The rearrangement links TRBV12-3 or TRBV12-4 to TRBJ2-3, with TRBD2 matching over 7 bases. This CDR3 is 13 amino acids long. CDR3 residues: CASSLGEGDAQYF. The CDR3 DNA follows: TGTGCCAGCAGTTTAGGGGAGGGAGATGCGCAGTATTTT.

As concerns this clonotype: It may be a read error: a sequence one base away is much more abundant. The chain carries TRBV28 and TRBJ2-1; a possible D gene is TRBD1 (6 bases). The CDR3 is made up of 16 amino acids. In germline, CDR1 is MDHEN, CDR2 SYDVKM. V lost 4 bases and J 0 bases, leaving 13 bases between the germline ends. The CDR3 nucleotides are TGTGCCAGCAGTTCCTCAGGGGCCAGCTCCTACAATGAGCAGTTCTTC. Translated, it gives CASSSSGASSYNEQFF.

This clonotype occurred a few times. A much larger clone sits a single nucleotide away, making a read error possible. No conserved phenylalanine or tryptophan is present at the end of the CDR3, so a read error is the likely explanation. The V gene is TRBV19, the J gene TRBJ2-5; tentatively, D is TRBD1 or TRBD2 (6 bases each). Trimming pared 3 bases from V and 5 bases from J, leaving 16 bases between. This CDR3 comprises 15 residues. CDR1 and CDR2 (germline): LNHDA, SQIVND (reference sequence). CDR3: CASSIMPGGGETQYL. Here the CDR3 DNA reads TGTGCCAGTAGTATCATGCCCGGGGGCGGTGAGACCCAGTACCTC.

This clonotype was counted ten times or more. This sequence joins TRBV6-5 and TRBJ1-4; TRBD1 might be the D (5 bases). V dropped 0 bases and J dropped 5 bases, with 7 bases sitting between them. Germline V lookup: CDR1 MNHEY, CDR2 SVGAGI. The CDR3 has 14 residues. The CDR3: CASSYSPGNEKLFF. The CDR3 DNA reads as TGTGCCAGCAGTTACTCTCCAGGGAATGAAAAACTGTTTTTT.

This clonotype was seen at least ten times. The V and J genes are TRBV7-3 and TRBJ2-1; 7 bases are a match to TRBD2. The germline V gene has CDR1 SGHTA and CDR2 FQGTGA. The CDR3 is made up of 14 amino acids. V was pared by 1 base and J by 4 bases, with 1 base of the junction left unmatched. CDR3: CASSLNSGYNEQFF. For the CDR3, the DNA is TGTGCCAGCAGCTTAAATAGCGGGTACAATGAGCAGTTCTTC.

This rearrangement joins TRBV27 to TRBJ1-5; TRBD1 matches 7 bases. This CDR3 has 13 residues. Germline CDR1 reads MNHEY; CDR2 reads SMNVEV (reference sequence). J gave up 3 bases and V 11 bases, and 7 bases lay outside the gene matches. The CDR3 bases are TGTGCCTCCCAACAGGGGCCCAATCAGCCCCAGCATTTT. Translating it yields CASQQGPNQPQHF.

This clonotype was seen ten or more times. The V gene is TRBV6-1, the J gene TRBJ1-5; D perhaps matches TRBD1 (5 bases). The CDR3 totals 14 residues. With 4 bases removed from V and 2 bases from J, the gap between germline ends came to 9 bases. CDR1 and CDR2 (germline): MNHNS, SASEGT. This CDR3 reads CASSALGGNQPQHF. The DNA for the CDR3 is TGTGCCAGCAGTGCCCTAGGGGGCAATCAGCCCCAGCATTTT.